The T cell receptor (beta chain) described here comes from a study of tumor-infiltrating lymphocytes in primary liver carcinoma (dated by TCRdb to 2017 to 2019). Study-wide context: Hepatocellular carcinoma (four) or combined HCC and intrahepatic cholangiocarcinoma (one) was present in the five patients, who were three men and two women aged 30 to 69 years. The five patients had tumors of stage T1-T3 N0M0, with maximum diameters ranging from roughly 4.2 to 10 cm. The study combined TCRbeta repertoire sequencing, expression microarrays and whole-exome sequencing across five regions of each liver tumor, with adjacent normal tissue and blood. Roughly 3.65 to 8 million productive TCRbeta reads were obtained per sample, and no significant difference in read depth was found between tissue types. A total of 35 or so specimens from 5 patients went through TCRbeta repertoire sequencing, namely 25 tumor regions, 5 adjacent noncancerous liver tissues and 5 peripheral blood samples. Agilent mRNA microarray profiling was performed on the approximately 25 tumor region samples to relate TCRbeta repertoire diversity to the local molecular phenotype. Reproducibility between technical replicate repertoires was high, with correlation coefficients above 0.98 and mean shared-clone rates about 0.9.

Concerning this clonotype: What antigen it recognizes has not been identified. The junction departs from germline at one end; a sequencing error may be responsible.

The CDR3 covers 17 residues, taking in both the cysteine and the phenylalanine. The kept DNA is CDR3 alone, 51 bases in frame from the first base. Taken from the germline V gene (reference sequence), the CDR1 and CDR2 loops are SEHNR and FQNEAQ. Total RNA and DNA were co-extracted from about 20-30 mg of bulk tissue with the AllPrep DNA/RNA mini kit, without cell sorting. A few patients with histopathologically diagnosed primary liver carcinoma underwent surgical resection in China between 2015 and 2016. At the time of sampling, the patients had chronic HBV infection and had not received any treatment. Each tumor was sampled at five spatially separated regions: the superior, inferior, left-lateral and right-lateral poles and the tumor centre. Histological examination found more than 80% viable tumor cells in every tumor sample. Pieces of fresh tumor and adjacent tissue were cut in half, with one half kept in RNAlater at -80 degrees C and the other half sent for histology.

Overall study results and their limits: Repertoire overlap was found to be higher between tumor regions (mean about 36%) than between tumor-adjacent (approximately 17%) or tumor-blood (about 14%) pairs, consistent with antigen-driven expansion. Bulk unsorted samples precluded comparing CD4+ and CD8+ T cell repertoires. The top 250 clones made up a significantly larger repertoire fraction in tumors than in blood (p = 0.039). Only the TCR beta chain was sequenced, which likely underestimates true repertoire diversity because unpaired alpha chains were not captured. Only about 7-25% of top clones were found in all five regions of a tumor, suggesting spatial heterogeneity of tumor-infiltrating T cells. Only 4 or 5 patients were included in the study, and the authors note that the findings should be validated in a larger study.

A constant-region primer and ProtoScript II reverse transcriptase were used to reverse-transcribe TCRbeta-specific cDNA from approximately 500 ng total RNA. TCRbeta libraries were built with three nested multiplex PCR rounds, a slightly modified ARM-PCR procedure. Multiplex TRBV1-TRBV30 forward primers and a Cbeta reverse primer were used in the first two PCR rounds, each of which was run for 9 to 11 cycles. A final 25-cycle PCR with Deep VentR polymerase added sample barcodes and Illumina adapters. Before sequencing, amplicons of 200-500 bp were purified from gel using a QIAquick gel extraction kit. An Illumina HiSeq 2500 was used to sequence the TCRbeta amplicons, generating 250-bp paired-end reads. As for how the authors treated the data: To recover full CDR3 sequences, reads were quality-trimmed using Trimmomatic v0.33 and paired reads were then merged using FLASH v1.2.11. MiGEC v1.2.1b assigned V, D and J germline segments to the rearranged TCRbeta sequences. Clonotype statistics and Shannon-Wiener diversity indices were computed with VDJtools v1.0.0. To cut down on sampling bias, every analysis after diversity analysis relied on just the 250 most abundant clonotypes from each sample. The public sequencing data were trimmed at Q25 with fastp and processed into clonotypes with MiXCR by TCRdb, which kept only in-frame beta chains. For every CDR3 protein sequence, its rows merge into one entry that carries the most common genes and DNA. TCRdb's processing, not the authors' own work, is the source of the V and J calls. This sample lists fewer than 90,000 distinct CDR3 sequences; around 70% were detected once. Of the sample, just under 20% is held by the ten largest clones.

Sample: liver tumor tissue from sampling region 1. The cell subset or site label corresponds to: tumor region T1, superior pole. This TCR came from a man in his forties with primary liver carcinoma and hepatitis B virus infection. The rearrangement combines TRBV7-9 with TRBJ2-1, and TRBD2 may be the D gene, going by 6 matching bases. The sequenced DNA: TGTGTCAGCAGCTTAGCGCTGGTCGGGAGCTCCTACAATGAGCAGTTCTTC. Translated, this gives CVSSLALVGSSYNEQFF.